The 14 T cell receptor beta chains below were found in one sample sequenced in a study of spatial heterogeneity in lung cancer. Overall study findings and caveats: How many expanded intratumoral alpha and beta TCRs were present tracked the tumor mutation count, which was a count of nonsynonymous mutations.

Time point described: sample taken at primary tumor resection. TCRdb re-called the 5' RACE reads with MiXCR, one entry per CDR3 protein. The sample has 15,000 to 20,000 distinct CDR3 sequences, about 6.5% seen once. These receptors' targets are unknown. The sequencing here drew on lung tumor tissue, taken at surgery. Every receptor here comes from a female donor with early-stage non-small cell lung cancer.

In its sample, this clonotype was seen many times. This rearrangement joins TRBV6-2 or TRBV6-3 to TRBJ2-7, with 11 positions matching TRBD2. Losses at the gene ends were 3 bases for V and 2 bases for J; bases not matched to a gene: 12. The CDR3 length is 18 residues. CDR1 MNHEY and CDR2 SVGEGT come from the germline V gene. The CDR3 region is CASSYDLETSGIAYEQYF. The CDR3 DNA is TGTGCCAGCAGTTATGACCTGGAGACTAGCGGGATCGCCTACGAGCAGTACTTC.

The chain joins TRBV20-1 to TRBJ2-3; TRBD1 aligns across 7 bases. The CDR3 sequence is 13 residues long. CDR1 DFQATT and CDR2 SNEGSKA come from the germline V gene (reference sequence). V was clipped by 5 bases and J by 2 bases; unmatched bases: 4. The CDR3, as DNA: TGCAGTGCTCCGAGGGGGCTCACAGATACGCAGTATTTT. Translated: CSAPRGLTDTQYF.

This clonotype has a count of ten or more. The chain recombines TRBV4-3 with TRBJ2-3, with 12 bases that match TRBD2. V shed 1 base, J shed 3 bases, and the junction held 8 bases outside the gene matches. The CDR3 sequence is 18 residues long. In germline, CDR1 is LGHNA, CDR2 YSLEER. CDR3 nucleotide sequence: TGCGCCAGCAGCCAAGGGGCTAGCGGGAGGGCCCAGACAGATACGCAGTATTTT. Its protein product is CASSQGASGRAQTDTQYF.

This clonotype was detected many times. The rearrangement joins TRBV18 to TRBJ1-4; D ambiguous. From germline, CDR1 is KGHSH and CDR2 LQKENI. Trimming cost V 6 bases and J 5 bases, with 13 bases left between them. The length of the CDR3 is 14 residues. The CDR3: CASSNRKANEKLFF. CDR3 bases: TGTGCCAGCTCTAACAGAAAAGCAAATGAAAAACTGTTTTTT.

By sample share, this clonotype is medium-sized. The J gene is TRBJ1-2, the V gene TRBV30, with 8 bases matching TRBD1. This CDR3 contains 17 residues. Per germline, CDR1 GTSNPN and CDR2 SVGIG (reference sequence). V gave up 0 bases and J gave up 3 bases; unmatched junction bases: 12. In nucleotides, the CDR3 is TGTGCCTGGAGTGTACTTCCAGGGGGCATTAGCTACTATGGCTACACCTTC. It is translated as CAWSVLPGGISYYGYTF.

This clonotype has a count of ten or more. J is TRBJ2-6 and V is TRBV6-5; D may match TRBD1 or TRBD2 (5 bases each). V shed 6 bases and J shed 0 bases, with 12 bases lying between them. The CDR3 is 16 amino acids. Germline V CDR1 and CDR2: MNHEY, SVGAGI. The DNA for the CDR3 is TGTGCCAGCAGCCCCGGGACGGTCTCTGGGGCCAACGTCCTGACTTTC. It is translated as CASSPGTVSGANVLTF.

This clonotype was counted ten times or more. The chain recombines TRBV2 with TRBJ1-4, with unresolved D. CDR1 is SNHLY, CDR2 FYNNEI, per germline. The ends were cut back, 6 bases at V and 8 bases at J, with 16 bases in the middle. This CDR3 comprises 14 residues. CDR3 residues: CASRGSSLAEKLFF. CDR3 nucleotides: TGTGCCAGCAGAGGATCATCGTTGGCAGAAAAACTGTTTTTT.

In its sample, this clonotype is medium-sized. The J gene is TRBJ2-2, the V gene TRBV7-2; D unclear. The V gene's germline CDR1 is SGHTA and CDR2 FQGNSA. V lost 5 bases and J lost 5, with 12 bases in between. CDR3 length equals 14 residues. The CDR3 nucleotides are TGTGCCAGCAGCCAAGGTTTAACTACCGGGGAGCTGTTTTTT. As protein: CASSQGLTTGELFF.

This clonotype was seen many times. V and J are TRBV5-1 and TRBJ2-7, with 7 nucleotides matching TRBD1. The CDR3 spans 14 residues. Trimming removed 1 base from V and 5 bases from J; junction bases left unmatched: 6. Germline values: CDR1 SGHRS, CDR2 YFSETQ. CDR3 DNA sequence: TGCGCCAGCAGCTTGCAGGGGGAGCTACACGAGCAGTACTTC. Encoded protein: CASSLQGELHEQYF.

This clonotype was counted at least ten times. This chain connects TRBV28 to TRBJ2-3; 10 bases agree with TRBD2. The germline V gene encodes CDR1 MDHEN and CDR2 SYDVKM. There are 17 residues in the CDR3. Unmatched junction bases numbered 12, after V lost 3 bases and J lost 6 bases. The CDR3 here is CASSLIVASGGLDTQYF. The CDR3 nucleotides read TGTGCCAGCAGTTTGATTGTGGCTAGCGGGGGTCTGGATACGCAGTATTTT.

This clonotype was observed at least ten times. CDR3 in amino acids: CSVDRPRGTQYF. The CDR3 nucleotides are TGCAGCGTTGACCGCCCCAGGGGCACGCAGTATTTT. The J gene is TRBJ2-3, the V gene TRBV29-1; TRBD1 is a possible D gene (6 bases). CDR3 size: 12 residues. V was clipped by 3 bases and J by 9 bases, with 13 bases between them. From germline, CDR1 is SQVTM and CDR2 ANQGSEA.

The chain uses TRBV28 and TRBJ2-1, with a tentative D call TRBD1 (6 bases). Per germline, CDR1 MDHEN and CDR2 SYDVKM. This CDR3 has 11 amino acids. Between the trimmed V and J ends, which lost 3 bases and 10 bases, there was a span of 7 bases. CDR3 loop: CASSFQGEQFF. The CDR3 DNA reads as TGTGCCAGCAGTTTTCAGGGGGAGCAGTTCTTC.

In this sample, this clonotype turned up many times. The CDR3 reads CASSLAVGGRGNEQFF. DNA of the CDR3: TGCGCCAGCAGCTTGGCCGTCGGCGGGAGGGGGAATGAGCAGTTCTTC. This chain uses TRBV5-1 with TRBJ2-1; 9 nucleotides match TRBD2. Germline assignment: CDR1 SGHRS and CDR2 YFSETQ. The length of the CDR3 is 16 residues. V lost 0 bases to trimming and J lost 7 bases; unmatched junction nucleotides: 8.

At least ten counts were recorded for this clonotype. This chain links TRBV4-3 with TRBJ2-7; D is perhaps TRBD2 (6 bases). Trimming left V 0 bases short and J 7 bases short, with 10 bases between. The CDR3 length is 13 residues. Germline loops: CDR1 LGHNA, CDR2 YSLEER. CDR3 coding DNA: TGCGCCAGCAGCCAAGAACTAGCCAAAGAGCAGTACTTC. Its translation is CASSQELAKEQYF.